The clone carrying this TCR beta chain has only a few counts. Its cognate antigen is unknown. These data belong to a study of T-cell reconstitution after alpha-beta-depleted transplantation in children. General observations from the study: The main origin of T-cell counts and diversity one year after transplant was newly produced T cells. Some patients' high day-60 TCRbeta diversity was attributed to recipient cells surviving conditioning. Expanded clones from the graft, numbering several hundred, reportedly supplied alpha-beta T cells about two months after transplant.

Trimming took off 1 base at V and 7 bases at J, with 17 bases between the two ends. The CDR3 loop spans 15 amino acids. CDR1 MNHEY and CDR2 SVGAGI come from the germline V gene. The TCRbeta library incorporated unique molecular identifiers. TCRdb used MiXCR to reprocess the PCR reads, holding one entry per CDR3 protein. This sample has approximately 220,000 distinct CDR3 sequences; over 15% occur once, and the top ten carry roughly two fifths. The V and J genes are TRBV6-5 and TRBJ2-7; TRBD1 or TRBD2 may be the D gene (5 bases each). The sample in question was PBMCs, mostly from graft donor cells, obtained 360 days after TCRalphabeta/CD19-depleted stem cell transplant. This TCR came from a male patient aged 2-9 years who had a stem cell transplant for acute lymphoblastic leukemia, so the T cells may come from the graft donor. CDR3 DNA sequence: TGTGCCAGCAGTTACTTCGGGGCTCGTGTAGGGGAGCAGTACTTC. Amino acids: CASSYFGARVGEQYF.